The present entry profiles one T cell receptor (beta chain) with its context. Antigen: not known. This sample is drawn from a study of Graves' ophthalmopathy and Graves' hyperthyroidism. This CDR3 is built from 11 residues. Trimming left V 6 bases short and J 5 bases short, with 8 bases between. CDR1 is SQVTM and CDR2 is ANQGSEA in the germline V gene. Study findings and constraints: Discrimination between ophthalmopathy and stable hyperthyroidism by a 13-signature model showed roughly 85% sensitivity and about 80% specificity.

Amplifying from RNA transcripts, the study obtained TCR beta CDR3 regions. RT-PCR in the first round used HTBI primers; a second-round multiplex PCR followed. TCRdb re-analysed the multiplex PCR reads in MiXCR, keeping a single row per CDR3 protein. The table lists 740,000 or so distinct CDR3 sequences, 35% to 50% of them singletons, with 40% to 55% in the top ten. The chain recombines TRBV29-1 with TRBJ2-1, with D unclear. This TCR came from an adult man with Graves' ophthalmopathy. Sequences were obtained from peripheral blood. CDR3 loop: CSVAPHNEQFF. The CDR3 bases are TGCAGCGTGGCCCCCCACAATGAGCAGTTCTTC.